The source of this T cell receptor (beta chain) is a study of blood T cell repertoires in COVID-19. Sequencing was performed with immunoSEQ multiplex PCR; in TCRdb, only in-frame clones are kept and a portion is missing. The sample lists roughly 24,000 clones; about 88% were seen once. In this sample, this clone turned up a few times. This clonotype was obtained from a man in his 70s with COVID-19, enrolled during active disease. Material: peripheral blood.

CDR3 nucleotides: TGTGCCTGGAGTCGGACTGAAGCTTTCTTT. Translated, it gives CAWSRTEAFF. The chain uses TRBV30 and TRBJ1-1; no definite D call. The CDR3 sequence is 10 residues long. CDR1 is GTSNPN and CDR2 is SVGIG in the germline V gene (reference sequence). Trimming stripped 2 bases from V and 5 bases from J, with 3 bases between.